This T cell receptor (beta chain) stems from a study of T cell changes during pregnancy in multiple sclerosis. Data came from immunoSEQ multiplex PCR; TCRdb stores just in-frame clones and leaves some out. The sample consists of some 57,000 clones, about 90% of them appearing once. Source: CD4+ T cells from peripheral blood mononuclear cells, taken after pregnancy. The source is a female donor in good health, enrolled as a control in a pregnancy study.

The CDR3 sequence is CASSQDRGPQETQYF. In DNA form, the CDR3 reads TGTGCCAGCAGCCAAGACAGGGGGCCGCAGGAGACCCAGTACTTC. V and J are TRBV4-2 and TRBJ2-5; 8 nucleotides agree with TRBD1. V shed 0 bases, J shed 5 bases, and the junction held 5 bases outside the gene matches. This CDR3 region has 15 residues. Germline assignment: CDR1 LGHNA and CDR2 YNFKEQ.